The clone carrying this T cell receptor beta chain appeared a few times. Antigen unknown. Every bit of the isolated RNA underwent reverse transcription, so sequencing read expressed TCRB transcripts. About 3.5 million reads, on average, came from each naive, central memory and regulatory T cell sample. Sequencing used immunoSEQ multiplex PCR; TCRdb keeps in-frame clones, though not all of them. The sample consists of about half a million clones, roughly 10% of them appearing once. After removal of 0 bases from V and 4 bases from J, the junction contained 6 bases not matched to a gene. Germline V gives CDR1 SGDLS, CDR2 YYNGEE. This CDR3 region has 16 residues. These data are taken from a study of beta chain features in type 1 diabetes. Broader study findings: The influence of HLA type on TCRB rearrangement stayed undetermined. Equally in patients and controls, shorter templates might have been favored by PCR.

This TCR was recovered from a young woman in good health. The chain carries TRBV9 and TRBJ1-2; 10 bases line up with TRBD1. What was sequenced was naive CD4+ T cells from blood. The CDR3 sequence is CASSVDGTGVLYGYTF. The CDR3 region has the DNA TGTGCCAGCAGCGTAGACGGGACAGGGGTGCTCTATGGCTACACCTTC.